The clone carrying this T cell receptor (beta chain) turned up a few times. Antigen: not known. These data originate in a study of T-cell memory formation after mild COVID-19. Study overall: Clustering of TCRs was largely donor specific.

From the 5' RACE reads, TCRdb called clonotypes with MiXCR, one entry per CDR3 protein. This table has nearly 110,000 distinct CDR3 sequences, about 15% appearing once. V was clipped by 5 bases and J by 0 bases; unmatched bases: 4. Germline V CDR1 and CDR2: SEHNR, FQNEAQ (reference sequence). The CDR3 consists of 15 residues. Study-wide results and caveats: CD4+ contracting clones were mainly CM and EM; CD8+ ones, EMRA. Some SARS-CoV-2-responding clones were already detected in memory before infection.

This chain connects TRBV7-9 to TRBJ2-1; 7 bases line up with TRBD1. The TCR originated in an adult woman who had mild COVID-19 (a few samples of this study predate the infection). Cell type and time point are not known. The sample was PBMCs or a T cell subset sorted from them (not recorded which). The CDR3 DNA reads TGTGCCAGCAGCGAGGGACAGAGCTCCTACAATGAGCAGTTCTTC. This encodes CASSEGQSSYNEQFF. The full variable domain, completed using reference TRBV7-9 and TRBJ2-1, is DTGVSQNPRHKITKRGQNVTFRCDPISEHNRLYWYRQTLGQGPEFLTYFQNEAQLEKSRLLSDRFSAERPKGSFSTLEIQRTEQGDSAMYLCASSEGQSSYNEQFFGPGTRLTVL.